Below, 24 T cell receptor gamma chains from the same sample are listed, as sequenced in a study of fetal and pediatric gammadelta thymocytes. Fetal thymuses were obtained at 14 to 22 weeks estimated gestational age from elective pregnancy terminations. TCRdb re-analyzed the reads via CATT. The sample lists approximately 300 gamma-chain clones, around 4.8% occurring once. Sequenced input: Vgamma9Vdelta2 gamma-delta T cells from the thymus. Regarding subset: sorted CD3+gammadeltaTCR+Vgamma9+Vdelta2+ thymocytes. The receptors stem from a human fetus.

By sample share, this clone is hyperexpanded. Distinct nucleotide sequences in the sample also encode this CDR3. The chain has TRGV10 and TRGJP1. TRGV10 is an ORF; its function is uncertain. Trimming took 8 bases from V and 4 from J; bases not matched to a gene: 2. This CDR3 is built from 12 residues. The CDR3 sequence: CAAWDTGWFKIF. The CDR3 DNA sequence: TGTGCTGCGTGGGACACTGGTTGGTTCAAGATATTT.

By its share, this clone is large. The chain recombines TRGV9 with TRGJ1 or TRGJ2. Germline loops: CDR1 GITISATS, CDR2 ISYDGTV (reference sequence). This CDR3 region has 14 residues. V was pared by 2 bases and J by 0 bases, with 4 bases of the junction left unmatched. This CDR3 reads CALWEASNYYKKLF. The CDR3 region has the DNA TGTGCCTTGTGGGAGGCCTCGAATTATTATAAGAAACTCTTT.

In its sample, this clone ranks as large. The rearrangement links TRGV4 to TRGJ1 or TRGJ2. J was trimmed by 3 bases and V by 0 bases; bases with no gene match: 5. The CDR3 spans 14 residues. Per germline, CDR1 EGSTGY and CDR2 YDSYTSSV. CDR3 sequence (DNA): TGTGCCACCTGGGATGGGCGGGTTTATTATAAGAAACTCTTT. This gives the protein CATWDGRVYYKKLF.

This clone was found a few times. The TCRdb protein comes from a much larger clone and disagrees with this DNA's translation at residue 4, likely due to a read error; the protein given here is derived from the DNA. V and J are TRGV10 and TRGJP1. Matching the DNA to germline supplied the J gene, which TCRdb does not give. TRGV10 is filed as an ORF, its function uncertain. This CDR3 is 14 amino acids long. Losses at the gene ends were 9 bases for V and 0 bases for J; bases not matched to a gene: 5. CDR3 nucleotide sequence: TGTGCTGCGTGTGATTATACCACTGGTTGGTTCAAGATATTT. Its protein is CAACDYTTGWFKIF.

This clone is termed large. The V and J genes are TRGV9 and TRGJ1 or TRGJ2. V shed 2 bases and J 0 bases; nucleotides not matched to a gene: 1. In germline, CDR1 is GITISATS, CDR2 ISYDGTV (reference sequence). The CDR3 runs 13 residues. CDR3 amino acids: CALWEGNYYKKLF. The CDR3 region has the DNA TGTGCCTTGTGGGAGGGGAATTATTATAAGAAACTCTTT.

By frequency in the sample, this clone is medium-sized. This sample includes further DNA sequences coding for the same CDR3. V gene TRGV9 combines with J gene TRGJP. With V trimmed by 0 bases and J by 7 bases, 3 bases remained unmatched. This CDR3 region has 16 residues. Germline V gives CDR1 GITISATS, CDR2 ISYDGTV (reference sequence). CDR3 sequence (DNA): TGTGCCTTGTGGGAGGTGAAGGAGTTGGGCAAAAAAATCAAGGTATTT. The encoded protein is CALWEVKELGKKIKVF.

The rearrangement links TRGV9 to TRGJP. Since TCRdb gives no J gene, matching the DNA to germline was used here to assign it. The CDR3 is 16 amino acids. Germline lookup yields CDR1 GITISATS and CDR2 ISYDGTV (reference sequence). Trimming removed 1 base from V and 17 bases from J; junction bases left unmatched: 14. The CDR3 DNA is TGTGCCTTGTGGGAGGTCATAAGAGTTGGGCAAAAAATCAAGGTATTT. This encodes CALWEVIRVGQKIKVF.

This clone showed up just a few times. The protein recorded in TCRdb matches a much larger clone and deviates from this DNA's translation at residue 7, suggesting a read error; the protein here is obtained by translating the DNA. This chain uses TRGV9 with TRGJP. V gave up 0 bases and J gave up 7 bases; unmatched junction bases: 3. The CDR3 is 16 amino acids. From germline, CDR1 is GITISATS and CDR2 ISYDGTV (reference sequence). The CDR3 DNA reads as TGTGCCTTGTGGGAGGTGCTGGAGTTGGGCAAAAAAATCAAGGTATTT. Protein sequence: CALWEVLELGKKIKVF.

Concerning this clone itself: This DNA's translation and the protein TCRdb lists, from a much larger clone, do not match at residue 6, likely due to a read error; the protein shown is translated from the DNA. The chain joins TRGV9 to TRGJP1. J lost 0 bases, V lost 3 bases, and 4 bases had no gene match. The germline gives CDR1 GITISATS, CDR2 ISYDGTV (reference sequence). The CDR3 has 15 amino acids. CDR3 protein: CALWEMHTTGWFKIF. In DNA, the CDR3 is TGTGCCTTGTGGGAGATGCATACCACTGGTTGGTTCAAGATATTT.

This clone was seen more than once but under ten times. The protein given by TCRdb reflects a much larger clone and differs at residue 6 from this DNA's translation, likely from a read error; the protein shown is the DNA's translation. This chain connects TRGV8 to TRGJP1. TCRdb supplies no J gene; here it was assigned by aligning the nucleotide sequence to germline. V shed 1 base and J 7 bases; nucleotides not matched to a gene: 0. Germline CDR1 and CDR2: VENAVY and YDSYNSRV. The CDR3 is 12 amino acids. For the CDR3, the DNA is TGTGCCACCTGGGATAGTGGTTGGTTCAAGATATTT. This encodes CATWDSGWFKIF.

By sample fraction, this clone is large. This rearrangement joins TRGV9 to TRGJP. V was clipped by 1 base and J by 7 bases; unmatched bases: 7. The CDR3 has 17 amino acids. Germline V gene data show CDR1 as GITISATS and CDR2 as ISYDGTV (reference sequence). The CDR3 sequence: CALWEVGSELGKKIKVF. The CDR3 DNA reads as TGTGCCTTGTGGGAGGTTGGGAGTGAGTTGGGCAAAAAAATCAAGGTATTT.

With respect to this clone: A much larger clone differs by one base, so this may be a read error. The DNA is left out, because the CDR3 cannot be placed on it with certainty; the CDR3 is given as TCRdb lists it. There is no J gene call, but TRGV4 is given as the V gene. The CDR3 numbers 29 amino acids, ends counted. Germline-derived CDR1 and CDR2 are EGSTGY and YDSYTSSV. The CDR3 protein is CASRIIIRNSLAVEQHWLSQVSIGRIQHF.

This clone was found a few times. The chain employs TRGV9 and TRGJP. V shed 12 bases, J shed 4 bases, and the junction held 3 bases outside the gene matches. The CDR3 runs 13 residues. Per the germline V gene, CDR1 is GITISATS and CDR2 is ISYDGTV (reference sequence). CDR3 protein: CAHQELGKKIKVF. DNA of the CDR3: TGTGCCCACCAAGAGTTGGGCAAAAAAATCAAGGTATTT.

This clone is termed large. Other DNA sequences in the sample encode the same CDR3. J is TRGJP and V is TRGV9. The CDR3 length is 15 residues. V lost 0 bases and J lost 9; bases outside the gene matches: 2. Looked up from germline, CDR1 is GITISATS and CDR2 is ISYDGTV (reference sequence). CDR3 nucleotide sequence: TGTGCCTTGTGGGAGGTGCGGTTGGGCAAAAAAATCAAGGTATTT. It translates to CALWEVRLGKKIKVF.

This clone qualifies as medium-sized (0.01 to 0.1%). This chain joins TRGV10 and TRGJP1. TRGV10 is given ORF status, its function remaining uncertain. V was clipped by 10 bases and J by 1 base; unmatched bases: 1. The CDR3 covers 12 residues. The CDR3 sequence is CAAFTTGWFKIF. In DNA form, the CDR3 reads TGTGCTGCGTTTACCACTGGTTGGTTCAAGATATTT.

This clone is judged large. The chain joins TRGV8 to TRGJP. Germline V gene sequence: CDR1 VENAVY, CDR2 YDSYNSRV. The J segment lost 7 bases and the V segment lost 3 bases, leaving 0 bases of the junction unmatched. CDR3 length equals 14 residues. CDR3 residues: CATWDELGKKIKVF. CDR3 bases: TGTGCCACCTGGGATGAGTTGGGCAAAAAAATCAAGGTATTT.

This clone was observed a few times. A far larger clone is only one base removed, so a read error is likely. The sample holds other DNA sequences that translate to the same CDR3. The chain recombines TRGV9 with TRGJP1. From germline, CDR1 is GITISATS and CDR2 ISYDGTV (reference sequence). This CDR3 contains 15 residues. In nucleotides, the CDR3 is TGTGCCTTGTGGGAGGTGCATACAACTGGTTGGTTCAAGATATTT. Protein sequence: CALWEVHTTGWFKIF.

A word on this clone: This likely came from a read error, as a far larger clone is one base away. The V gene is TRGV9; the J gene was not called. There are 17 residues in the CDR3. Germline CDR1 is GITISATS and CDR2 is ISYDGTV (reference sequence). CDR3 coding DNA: TGTGCCTTGTGGGAGGTCAACGCAGAGTTGGGCAAAAAAATTAAGGTATTT. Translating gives CALWEVNAELGKKIKVF.

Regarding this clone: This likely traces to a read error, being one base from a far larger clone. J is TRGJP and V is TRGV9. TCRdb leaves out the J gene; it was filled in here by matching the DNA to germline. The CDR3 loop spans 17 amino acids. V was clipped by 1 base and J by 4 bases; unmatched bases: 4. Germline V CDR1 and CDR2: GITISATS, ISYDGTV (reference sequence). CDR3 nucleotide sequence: TGTGCCTTGTGGGAGGTAACACAAGAGTTGGGCAAAAAAATCAAGGTATTT. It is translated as CALWEVTQELGKKIKVF.

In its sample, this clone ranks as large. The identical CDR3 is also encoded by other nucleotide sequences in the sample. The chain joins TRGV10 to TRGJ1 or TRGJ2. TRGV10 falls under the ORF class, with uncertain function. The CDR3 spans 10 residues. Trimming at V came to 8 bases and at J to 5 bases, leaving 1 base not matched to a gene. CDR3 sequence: CAAWDYKKLF. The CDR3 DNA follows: TGTGCTGCGTGGGATTATAAGAAACTCTTT.

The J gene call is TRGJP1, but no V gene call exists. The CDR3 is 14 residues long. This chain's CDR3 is CAYFTDVEKRIKTF. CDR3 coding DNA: TGTGCTTATTTTACAGATGTTGAAAAGAGAATCAAGACATTC.

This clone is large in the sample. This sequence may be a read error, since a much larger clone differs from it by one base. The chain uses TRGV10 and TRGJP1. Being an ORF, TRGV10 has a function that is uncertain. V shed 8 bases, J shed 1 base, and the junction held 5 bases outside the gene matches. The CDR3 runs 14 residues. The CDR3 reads CAAWDFTTGWFKIF. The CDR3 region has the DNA TGTGCTGCGTGGGATTTTACCACTGGTTGGTTCAAGATATTT.

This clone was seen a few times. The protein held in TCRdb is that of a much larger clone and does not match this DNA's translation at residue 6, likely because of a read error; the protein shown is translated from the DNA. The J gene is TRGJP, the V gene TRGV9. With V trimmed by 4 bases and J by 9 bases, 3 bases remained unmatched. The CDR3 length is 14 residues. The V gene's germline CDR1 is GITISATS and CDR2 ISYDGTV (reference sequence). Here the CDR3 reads CALWEGLGKKIKVF. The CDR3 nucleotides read TGTGCCTTGTGGGAAGGGTTGGGCAAAAAAATCAAGGTATTT.

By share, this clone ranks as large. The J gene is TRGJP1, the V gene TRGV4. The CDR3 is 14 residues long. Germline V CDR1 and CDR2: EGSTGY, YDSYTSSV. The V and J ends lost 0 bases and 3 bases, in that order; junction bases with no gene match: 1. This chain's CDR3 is CATWDGPTGWFKIF. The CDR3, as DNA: TGTGCCACCTGGGATGGGCCCACTGGTTGGTTCAAGATATTT.